This T cell receptor (beta chain) came from a study of T cells after yellow fever vaccination. TCRdb reprocessed the 5' RACE reads via MiXCR and lists one record per CDR3 protein. This sample has around 310,000 distinct CDR3 sequences, with 8.5% to 9% found just once. This clonotype appeared a few times. Germline V CDR1 and CDR2: MNHEY, SVGEGT. The V segment lost 0 bases and the J segment 5 bases; nucleotides outside the gene matches: 9. This CDR3 has 17 residues. The TCR comes from a man between 18 and 35 years old who received the YFV17D yellow fever vaccine. Source: PBMCs, taken on the day of the first yellow fever vaccination. The chain uses TRBV6-2 or TRBV6-3 and TRBJ1-1; TRBD1 matches at 10 bases. CDR3 loop: CASSYSTGGLRRTEAFF. As DNA, the CDR3 is TGTGCCAGCAGTTACTCGACAGGGGGCCTCCGCAGGACTGAAGCTTTCTTT.